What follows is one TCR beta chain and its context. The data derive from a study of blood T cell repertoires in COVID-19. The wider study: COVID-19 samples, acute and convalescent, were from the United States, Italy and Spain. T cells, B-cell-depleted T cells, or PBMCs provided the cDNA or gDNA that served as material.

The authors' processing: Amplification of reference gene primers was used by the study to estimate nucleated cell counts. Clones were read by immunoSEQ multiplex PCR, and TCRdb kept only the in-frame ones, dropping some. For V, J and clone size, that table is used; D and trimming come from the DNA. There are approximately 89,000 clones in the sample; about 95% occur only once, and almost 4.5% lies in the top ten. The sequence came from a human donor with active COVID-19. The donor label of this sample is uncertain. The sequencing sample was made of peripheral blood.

The CDR3 spells CASSQSGSLETQYF. CDR3 coding DNA: TGTGCCAGCAGCCAAAGCGGGAGTCTGGAGACCCAGTACTTC. The V call is TRBV3-1 (or the pseudogene TRBV3-2), the J call TRBJ2-5; 8 bases match TRBD2. Unmatched junction bases numbered 4, after V lost 2 bases and J lost 5 bases. CDR3 length: 14 amino acids. Germline CDR1 LGHDT, CDR2 YNNKEL (reference sequence).